This T cell receptor beta chain was identified in a study of graft-versus-host responses after intestinal transplantation. Study-wide background: Multivisceral, liver-intestinal, or isolated intestinal transplants were received by the recipients. Uniformly, recipients were administered anti-thymocyte globulin induction with subsequent tacrolimus and steroids for around 3 years. General study points: Allograft clonal ratios (graft-versus-host to host-versus-graft) were high in patients who had graft-donor T cell macrochimerism.

Concerning this clone itself: Its antigen is still unknown.

Using immunoSEQ multiplex PCR, the repertoire was profiled, and TCRdb retains in-frame clones only, with some absent. The sample consists of more than 60,000 clones, 90% of them appearing once. The CDR3 is 12 amino acids. The germline V gene encodes CDR1 MNHNS and CDR2 SASEGT. V shed 11 bases and J shed 0 bases, with 10 bases lying between them. The receptor's source is a human donor who received an intestinal transplant. The input for sequencing was unstimulated CD8+ T cells sorted from spleen or lymph node cells, taken before intestinal transplant. The chain carries TRBV6-1 and TRBJ1-1; a weak D match, TRBD1 (5 bases). CDR3 protein: CAGGYMNTEAFF. The CDR3 region has the DNA TGTGCCGGGGGGTATATGAACACTGAAGCTTTCTTT.